This TCR beta chain came from a study of technical replicates of blood from a few donors. V shed 0 bases, J shed 2 bases, and the junction held 3 bases outside the gene matches. Per the germline V gene, CDR1 is MNHEY and CDR2 is SVGAGI. The CDR3 has 15 amino acids. The repertoire was sequenced with immunoSEQ multiplex PCR; TCRdb's copy has only in-frame clones and lacks some. Of more than 90,000 clones listed, 90% to 96% were seen once; the top ten hold approximately 0.22%. This TCR came from a human donor in good health. This chain uses TRBV6-5 with TRBJ1-2; 7 bases align to TRBD1. Sequencing used T cells isolated from PBMCs. The CDR3 sequence: CASSYSEGANYGYTF. The CDR3 DNA follows: TGTGCCAGCAGTTACTCAGAGGGGGCGAACTATGGCTACACCTTC.